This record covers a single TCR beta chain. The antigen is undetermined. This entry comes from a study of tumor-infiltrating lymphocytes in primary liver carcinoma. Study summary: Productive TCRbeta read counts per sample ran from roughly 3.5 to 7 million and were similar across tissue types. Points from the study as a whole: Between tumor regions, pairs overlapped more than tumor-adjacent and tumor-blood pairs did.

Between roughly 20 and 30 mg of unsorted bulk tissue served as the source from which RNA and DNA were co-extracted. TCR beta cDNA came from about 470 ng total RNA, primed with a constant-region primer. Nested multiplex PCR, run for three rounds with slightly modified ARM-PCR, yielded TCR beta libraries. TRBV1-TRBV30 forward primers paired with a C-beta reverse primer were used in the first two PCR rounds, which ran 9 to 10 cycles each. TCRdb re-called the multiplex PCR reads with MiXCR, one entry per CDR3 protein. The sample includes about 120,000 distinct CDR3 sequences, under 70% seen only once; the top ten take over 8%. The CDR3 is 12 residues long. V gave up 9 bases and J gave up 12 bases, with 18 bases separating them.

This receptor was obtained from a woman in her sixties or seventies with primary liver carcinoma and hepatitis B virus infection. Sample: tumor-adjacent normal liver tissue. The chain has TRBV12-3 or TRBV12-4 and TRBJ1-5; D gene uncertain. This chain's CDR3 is CARSFSPGVQHF. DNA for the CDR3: TGTGCCAGAAGCTTCTCACCTGGGGTCCAGCATTTT.